The entry below describes one T cell receptor (beta chain). Its antigen remains unknown. Autoimmune disease history or systemic immunosuppression meant exclusion. The germline V gene encodes CDR1 SGDLS and CDR2 YYNGEE. V was cut by 0 bases and J by 2 bases, with 12 bases left in between. CDR3 length equals 16 residues. The data were obtained in a study of OX40 agonist ivuxolimab in advanced cancers. Study-level background: At 82.7% male, the cohort had a mean age of 60 years, ranging from about 20 to 79.

The data were produced by immunoSEQ multiplex PCR, yet TCRdb's version contains in-frame clones alone and is incomplete. The sample has about 91,000 clones; over 75% are singletons. Study outcomes and limitations: In the 0.1 to 3.0 mg/kg range, CD4+ and CD8+ blood T cells had expanded clonally by week 6.

The starting material was CD4+ or CD8+ T cells sorted from blood, obtained in a trial of the OX40 agonist ivuxolimab. The chain recombines TRBV9 with TRBJ2-1; TRBD2 is a possible D gene (6 bases). This TCR was recovered from an adult with an advanced solid tumor such as melanoma, head and neck, liver or kidney cancer. The CDR3 region is CASSVAPAGTYNEQFF. The CDR3 DNA follows: TGTGCCAGCAGCGTAGCACCAGCGGGCACCTACAATGAGCAGTTCTTC.